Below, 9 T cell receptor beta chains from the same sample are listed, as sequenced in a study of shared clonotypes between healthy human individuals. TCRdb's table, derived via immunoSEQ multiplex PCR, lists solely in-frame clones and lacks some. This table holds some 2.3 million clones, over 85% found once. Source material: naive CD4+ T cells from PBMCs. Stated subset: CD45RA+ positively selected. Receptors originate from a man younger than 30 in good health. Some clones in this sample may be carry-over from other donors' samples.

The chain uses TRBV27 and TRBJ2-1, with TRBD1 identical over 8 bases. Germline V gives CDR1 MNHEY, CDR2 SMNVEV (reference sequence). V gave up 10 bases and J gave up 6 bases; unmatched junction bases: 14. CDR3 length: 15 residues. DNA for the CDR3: TGTGCCACCAGCCGACAGGGGATTTTAAGCAATGAGCAGTTCTTC. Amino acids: CATSRQGILSNEQFF.

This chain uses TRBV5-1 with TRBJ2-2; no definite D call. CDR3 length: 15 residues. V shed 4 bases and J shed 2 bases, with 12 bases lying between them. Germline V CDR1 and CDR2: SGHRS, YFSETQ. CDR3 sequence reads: CASSPSDGNTGELFF. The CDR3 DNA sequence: TGCGCCAGCAGCCCGTCGGACGGAAACACCGGGGAGCTGTTTTTT.

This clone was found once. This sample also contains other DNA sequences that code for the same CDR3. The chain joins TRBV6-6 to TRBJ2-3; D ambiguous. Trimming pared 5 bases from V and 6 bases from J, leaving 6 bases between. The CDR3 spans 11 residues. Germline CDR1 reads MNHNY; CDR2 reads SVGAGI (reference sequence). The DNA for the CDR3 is TGTGCCAGCAGTCCTGCCGATACGCAGTATTTT. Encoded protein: CASSPADTQYF.

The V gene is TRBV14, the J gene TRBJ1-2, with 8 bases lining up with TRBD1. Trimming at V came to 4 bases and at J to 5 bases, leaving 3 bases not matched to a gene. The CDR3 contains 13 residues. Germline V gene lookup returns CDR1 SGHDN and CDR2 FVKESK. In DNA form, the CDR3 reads TGTGCCAGCAGCCCGGGACAGGATTATGGCTACACCTTC. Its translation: CASSPGQDYGYTF.

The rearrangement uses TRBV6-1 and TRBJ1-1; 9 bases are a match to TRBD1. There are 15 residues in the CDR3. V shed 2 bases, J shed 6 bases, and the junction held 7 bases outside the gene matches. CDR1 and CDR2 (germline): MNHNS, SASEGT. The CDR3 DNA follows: TGTGCCAGCAGTGAACTGGGACAGGGAACCTCTGAAGCTTTCTTT. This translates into CASSELGQGTSEAFF.

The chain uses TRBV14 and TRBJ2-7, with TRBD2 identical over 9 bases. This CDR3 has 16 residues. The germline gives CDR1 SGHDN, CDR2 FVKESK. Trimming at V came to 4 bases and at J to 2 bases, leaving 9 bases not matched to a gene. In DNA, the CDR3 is TGTGCCAGCAGCCCCATCGGAGCGGGAGGCCCCTACGAGCAGTACTTC. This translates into CASSPIGAGGPYEQYF.

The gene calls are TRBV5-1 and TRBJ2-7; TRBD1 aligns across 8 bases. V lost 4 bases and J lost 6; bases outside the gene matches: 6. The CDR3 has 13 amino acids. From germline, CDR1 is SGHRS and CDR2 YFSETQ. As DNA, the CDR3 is TGCGCCAGCAGCGCGGACAGGGTACTCGAGCAGTACTTC. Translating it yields CASSADRVLEQYF. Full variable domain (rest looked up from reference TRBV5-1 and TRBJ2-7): KAGVTQTPRYLIKTRGQQVTLSCSPISGHRSVSWYQQTPGQGLQFLFEYFSETQRNKGNFPGRFSGRQFSNSRSEMNVSTLELGDSALYLCASSADRVLEQYFGPGTRLTVT.

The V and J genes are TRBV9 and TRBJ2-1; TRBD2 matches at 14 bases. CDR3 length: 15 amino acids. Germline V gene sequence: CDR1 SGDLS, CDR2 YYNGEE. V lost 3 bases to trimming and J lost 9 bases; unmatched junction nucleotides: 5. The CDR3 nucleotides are TGTGCCAGCAGCGCGACTAGCGGGAGGGGAAGTGAGCAGTTCTTC. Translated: CASSATSGRGSEQFF. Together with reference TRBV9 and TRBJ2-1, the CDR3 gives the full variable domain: DSGVTQTPKHLITATGQRVTLRCSPRSGDLSVYWYQQSLDQGLQFLIQYYNGEERAKGNILERFSAQQFPDLHSELNLSSLELGDSALYFCASSATSGRGSEQFFGPGTRLTVL.

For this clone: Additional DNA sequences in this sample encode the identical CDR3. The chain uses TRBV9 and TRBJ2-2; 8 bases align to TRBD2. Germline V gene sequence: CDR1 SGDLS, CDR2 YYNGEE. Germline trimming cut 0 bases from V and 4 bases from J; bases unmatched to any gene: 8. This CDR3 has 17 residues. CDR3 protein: CASSVAPPGGSTGELFF. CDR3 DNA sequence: TGTGCCAGCAGCGTAGCCCCCCCGGGAGGGAGCACCGGGGAGCTGTTTTTT.